This T cell receptor (beta chain) appears in the sequencing data of a study of T-cell reconstitution after alpha-beta-depleted transplantation in children. This sample's TCRbeta library carried unique molecular identifier barcodes. TCRdb recomputed calls from the PCR reads with MiXCR, one row per CDR3 protein. The sample includes 600,000 to 700,000 distinct CDR3 sequences, 16% of them seen just once. CDR3 length: 15 amino acids. V lost 4 bases to trimming and J lost 2 bases; unmatched junction nucleotides: 7. Germline lookup yields CDR1 SGHRS and CDR2 YFSETQ. V and J are TRBV5-1 and TRBJ2-7, with 9 bases that match TRBD1. The TCR sequence derives from a human donor who donated a stem cell graft to a child with acute myeloid leukemia. Sequenced here: PBMCs from the stem cell graft donor, sampled from the stem cell graft. CDR3 protein: CASSPGTGHPYEQYF. CDR3 DNA sequence: TGCGCCAGCAGCCCCGGGACAGGGCATCCCTACGAGCAGTACTTC.